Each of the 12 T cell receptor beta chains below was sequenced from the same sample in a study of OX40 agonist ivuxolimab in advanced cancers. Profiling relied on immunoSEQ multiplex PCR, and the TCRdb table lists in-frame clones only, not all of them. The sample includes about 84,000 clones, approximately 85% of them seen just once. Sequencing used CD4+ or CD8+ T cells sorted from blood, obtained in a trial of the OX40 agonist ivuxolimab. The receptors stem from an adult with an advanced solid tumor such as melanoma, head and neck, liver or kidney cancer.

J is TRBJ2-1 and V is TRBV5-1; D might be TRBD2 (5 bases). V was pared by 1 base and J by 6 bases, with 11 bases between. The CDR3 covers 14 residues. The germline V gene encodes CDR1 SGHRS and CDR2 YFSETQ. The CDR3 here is CASSLSAAGNEQFF. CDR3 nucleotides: TGCGCCAGCAGCTTGTCAGCCGCGGGCAATGAGCAGTTCTTC.

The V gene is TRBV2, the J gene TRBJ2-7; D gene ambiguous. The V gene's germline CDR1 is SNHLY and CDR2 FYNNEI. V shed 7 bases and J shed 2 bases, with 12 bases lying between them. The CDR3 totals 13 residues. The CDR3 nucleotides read TGTGCCAGCACTTTGGGCCCCACCTACGAGCAGTACTTC. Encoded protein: CASTLGPTYEQYF. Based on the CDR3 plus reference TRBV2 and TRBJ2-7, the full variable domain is EPEVTQTPSHQVTQMGQEVILRCVPISNHLYFYWYRQILGQKVEFLVSFYNNEISEKSEIFDDQFSVERPDGSNFTLKIRSTKLEDSAMYFCASTLGPTYEQYFGPGTRLTVT.

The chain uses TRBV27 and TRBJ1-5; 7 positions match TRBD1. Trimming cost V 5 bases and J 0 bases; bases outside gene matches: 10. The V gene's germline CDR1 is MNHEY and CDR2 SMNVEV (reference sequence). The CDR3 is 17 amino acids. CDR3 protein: CASSPRTGPISNQPQHF. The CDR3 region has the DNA TGTGCCAGCAGTCCTCGGACAGGTCCCATTAGCAATCAGCCCCAGCATTTT.

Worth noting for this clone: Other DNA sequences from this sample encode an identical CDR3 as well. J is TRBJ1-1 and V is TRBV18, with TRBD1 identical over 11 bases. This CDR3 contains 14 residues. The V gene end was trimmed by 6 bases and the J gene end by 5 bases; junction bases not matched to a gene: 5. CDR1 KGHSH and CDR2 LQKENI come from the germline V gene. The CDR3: CASSQGQGVTEAFF. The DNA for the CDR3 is TGTGCCAGCTCGCAGGGACAGGGGGTTACTGAAGCTTTCTTT.

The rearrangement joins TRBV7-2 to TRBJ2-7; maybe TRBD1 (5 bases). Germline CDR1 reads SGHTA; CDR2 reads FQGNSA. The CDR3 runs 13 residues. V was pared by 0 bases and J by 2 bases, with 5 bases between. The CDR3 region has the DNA TGTGCCAGCAGCTTAGCCAGGGCCTACGAGCAGTACTTC. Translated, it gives CASSLARAYEQYF.

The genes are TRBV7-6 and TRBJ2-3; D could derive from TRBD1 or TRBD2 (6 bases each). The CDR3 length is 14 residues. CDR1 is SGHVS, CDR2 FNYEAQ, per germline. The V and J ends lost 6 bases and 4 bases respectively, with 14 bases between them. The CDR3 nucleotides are TGTGCCAGCAGGCGAGGGGGGCATGCAGATACGCAGTATTTT. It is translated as CASRRGGHADTQYF. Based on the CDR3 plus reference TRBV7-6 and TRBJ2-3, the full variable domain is GAGVSQSPRYKVTKRGQDVALRCDPISGHVSLYWYRQALGQGPEFLTYFNYEAQQDKSGLPNDRFSAERPEGSISTLTIQRTEQRDSAMYRCASRRGGHADTQYFGPGTRLTVL.

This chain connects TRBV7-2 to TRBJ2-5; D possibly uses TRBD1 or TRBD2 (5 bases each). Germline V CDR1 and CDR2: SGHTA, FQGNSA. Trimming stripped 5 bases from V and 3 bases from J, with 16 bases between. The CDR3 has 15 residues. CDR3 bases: TGTGCCAGCAGCCCCTGGGACGGAAGAGAAGAGACCCAGTACTTC. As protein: CASSPWDGREETQYF.

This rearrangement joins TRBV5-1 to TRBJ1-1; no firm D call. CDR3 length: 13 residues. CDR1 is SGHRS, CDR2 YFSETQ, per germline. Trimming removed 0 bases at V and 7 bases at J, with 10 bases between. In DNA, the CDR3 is TGCGCCAGCAGCTTGGGGTATGTCTTTGAAGCTTTCTTT. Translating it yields CASSLGYVFEAFF. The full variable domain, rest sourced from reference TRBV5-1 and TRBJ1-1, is KAGVTQTPRYLIKTRGQQVTLSCSPISGHRSVSWYQQTPGQGLQFLFEYFSETQRNKGNFPGRFSGRQFSNSRSEMNVSTLELGDSALYLCASSLGYVFEAFFGQGTRLTVV.

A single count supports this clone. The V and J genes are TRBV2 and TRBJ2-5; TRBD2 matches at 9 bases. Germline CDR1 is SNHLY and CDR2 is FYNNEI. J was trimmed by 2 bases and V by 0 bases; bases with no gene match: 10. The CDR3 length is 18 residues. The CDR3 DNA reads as TGTGCCAGCAGTGAAGCGTGGGTGGTAGCGGGGGTACAAGAGACCCAGTACTTC. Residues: CASSEAWVVAGVQETQYF.

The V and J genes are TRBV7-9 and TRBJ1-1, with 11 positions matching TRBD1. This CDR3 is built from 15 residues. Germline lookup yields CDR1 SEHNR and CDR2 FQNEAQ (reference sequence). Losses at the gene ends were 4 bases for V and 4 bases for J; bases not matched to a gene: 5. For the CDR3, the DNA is TGTGCCAGCAGCTCCGGACAGGGGGCGTCCACTGAAGCTTTCTTT. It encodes CASSSGQGASTEAFF.

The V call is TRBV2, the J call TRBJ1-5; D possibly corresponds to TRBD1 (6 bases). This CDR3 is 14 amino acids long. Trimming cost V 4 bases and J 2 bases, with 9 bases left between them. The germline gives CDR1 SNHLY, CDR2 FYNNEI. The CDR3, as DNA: TGTGCCAGCAGTGGTTCAGGGGGCAATCAGCCCCAGCATTTT. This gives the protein CASSGSGGNQPQHF.

The CDR3 sequence: CASSQDHNAFEQYF. CDR3 in DNA: TGCGCCAGCAGCCAAGATCATAATGCGTTCGAGCAGTACTTC. This chain connects TRBV4-3 to TRBJ2-7; D unresolved. Looked up from germline, CDR1 is LGHNA and CDR2 is YSLEER. With 0 bases removed from V and 6 bases from J, the gap between germline ends came to 12 bases. The CDR3 contains 14 residues.